This T cell receptor (beta chain) comes out of a study of shared clonotypes between healthy human individuals. Study summary: With ages of 18 to 49, the donors were two women and a few men.

Broader study findings: Among several donors, approximately 5% of naive CD4 clonotypes were found in common.

To note about this clone: Its antigen is unknown.

Researchers divided each subset's genomic DNA evenly across several immunoSEQ plates. Sequencing used immunoSEQ multiplex PCR; TCRdb keeps in-frame clones, though not all of them. This table has 950,000 to 1,100,000 clones, more than 75% appearing once. CD4+ cells yielded CD45RA+ naive and CD45RA-negative memory subsets. Trimming removed 3 bases from V and 5 bases from J, with 15 bases in between. CDR3 length equals 15 residues. Germline V lookup: CDR1 SGHRS, CDR2 YFSETQ. The receptor was derived from a man between 18 and 29 years old in good health. Some clones in this sample may be carry-over from other donors' samples. J is TRBJ2-1 and V is TRBV5-1; tentative D call: TRBD2 (7 bases). The sequenced sample consisted of memory CD4+ T cells from PBMCs. Subset denoted: CD45RA-negative fraction. The CDR3 spells CASSWGPSGNNEQFF. The CDR3 bases are TGCGCCAGCAGCTGGGGGCCTAGCGGCAACAATGAGCAGTTCTTC.